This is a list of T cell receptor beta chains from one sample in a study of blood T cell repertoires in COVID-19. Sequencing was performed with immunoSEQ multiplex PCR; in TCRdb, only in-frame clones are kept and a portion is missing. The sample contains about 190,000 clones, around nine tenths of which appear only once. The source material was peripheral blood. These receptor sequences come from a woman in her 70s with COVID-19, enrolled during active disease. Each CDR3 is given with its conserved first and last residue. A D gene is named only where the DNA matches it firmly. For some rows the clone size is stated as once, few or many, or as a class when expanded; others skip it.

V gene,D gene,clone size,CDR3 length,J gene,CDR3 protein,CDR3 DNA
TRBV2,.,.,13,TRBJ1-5,CASSYRGNQPQHF,TGTGCCAGCAGTTACAGAGGCAATCAGCCCCAGCATTTT
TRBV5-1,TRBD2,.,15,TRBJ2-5,CASSLTSGSGETQYF,TGCGCCAGCAGCTTGACTAGCGGGAGTGGTGAGACCCAGTACTTC
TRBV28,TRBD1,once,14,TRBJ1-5,CASSRGQPNQPQHF,TGTGCCAGCAGCCGGGGACAGCCTAATCAGCCCCAGCATTTT
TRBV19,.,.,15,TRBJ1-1,CASSRQDQPATEAFF,TGTGCCAGTAGCCGACAGGACCAACCGGCAACTGAAGCTTTCTTT
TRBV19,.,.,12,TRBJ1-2,CASTSDYYGYTF,TGTGCCAGTACCTCAGACTACTATGGCTACACCTTC
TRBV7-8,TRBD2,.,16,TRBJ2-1,CASSKRTSGMGPEQFF,TGTGCCAGCAGCAAGCGGACTAGCGGGATGGGACCCGAACAGTTCTTC
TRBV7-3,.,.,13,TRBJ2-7,CASSLNSFDEQYF,TGTGCCAGCAGCTTAAATAGTTTTGACGAGCAGTACTTC
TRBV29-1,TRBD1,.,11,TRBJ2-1,CSYTQGYEQFF,TGCTCCTATACACAGGGGTATGAGCAGTTCTTC
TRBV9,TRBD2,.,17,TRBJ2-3,CASSGGPAGGPQDTQYF,TGTGCCAGCAGCGGAGGACCAGCGGGAGGGCCCCAAGATACGCAGTATTTT
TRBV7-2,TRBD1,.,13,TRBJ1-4,CASSRGQNEKLFF,TGTGCCAGCAGCCGGGGACAGAATGAAAAACTGTTTTTT
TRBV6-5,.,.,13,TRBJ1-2,CASSPTGNRGYTF,TGTGCCAGCAGTCCTACAGGGAATCGTGGCTACACCTTC
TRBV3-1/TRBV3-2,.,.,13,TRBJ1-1,CASSSGGVTEAFF,TGTGCCAGCTCCTCGGGGGGGGTTACTGAAGCTTTCTTT
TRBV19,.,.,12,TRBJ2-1,CASSIVGDEQFF,TGTGCCAGTAGTATAGTAGGGGATGAGCAGTTCTTC
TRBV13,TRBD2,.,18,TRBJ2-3,CASSQGLAGVSGTDTQYF,TGTGCCAGCAGCCAAGGACTAGCGGGAGTATCCGGTACAGATACGCAGTATTTT
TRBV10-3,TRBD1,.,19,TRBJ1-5,CAISESRTGGSVGNQPQHF,TGTGCCATCAGTGAGTCCAGGACAGGAGGGAGCGTTGGTAATCAGCCCCAGCATTTT
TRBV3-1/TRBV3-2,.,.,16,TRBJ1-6,CASSRGTDGGRSPLHF,TGTGCCAGCAGCCGCGGGACCGACGGCGGGCGGTCACCCCTCCACTTT
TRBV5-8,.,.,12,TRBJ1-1,CASSFGLVKAFF,TGTGCCAGCAGCTTCGGACTGGTAAAAGCTTTCTTT
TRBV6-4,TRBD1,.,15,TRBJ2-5,CASSESGQPQETQYF,TGTGCCAGCAGTGAGTCGGGACAGCCCCAAGAGACCCAGTACTTC
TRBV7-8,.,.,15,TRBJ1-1,CASSPSQGRAAEAFF,TGTGCCAGCAGCCCGTCCCAGGGGCGCGCGGCTGAAGCTTTCTTT
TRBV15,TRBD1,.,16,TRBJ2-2,CATSRGGQGHRGELFF,TGTGCCACCAGCAGAGGGGGACAGGGGCATCGCGGGGAGCTGTTTTTT
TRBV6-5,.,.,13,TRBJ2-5,CASGRGAQETQYF,TGTGCCAGCGGCCGTGGGGCGCAAGAGACCCAGTACTTC
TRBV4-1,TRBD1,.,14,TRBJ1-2,CASSPRQGPYGYTF,TGCGCCAGCAGCCCCCGACAGGGTCCATATGGCTACACCTTC
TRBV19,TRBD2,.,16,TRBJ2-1,CASSIVASGLNNEQFF,TGTGCCAGTAGTATAGTTGCTAGCGGGTTGAACAATGAGCAGTTCTTC
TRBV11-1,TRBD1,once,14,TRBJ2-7,CASSSGTGVYEQYF,TGTGCCAGCAGCTCGGGGACAGGAGTCTACGAGCAGTACTTC
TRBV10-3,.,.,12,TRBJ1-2,CAISESRDGYTF,TGTGCCATCAGTGAGTCCCGGGATGGCTACACCTTC
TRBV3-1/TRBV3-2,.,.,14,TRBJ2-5,CASSLTGNQETQYF,TGTGCCAGCAGCCTAACCGGGAATCAAGAGACCCAGTACTTC
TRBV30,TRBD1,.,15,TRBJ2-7,CAWSVSGTVPYEQYF,TGTGCCTGGAGTGTAAGTGGGACAGTTCCCTACGAGCAGTACTTC
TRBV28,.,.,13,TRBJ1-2,CASSLGREHGYTF,TGTGCCAGCAGTTTGGGGAGGGAACATGGCTACACCTTC
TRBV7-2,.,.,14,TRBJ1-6,CASSLQGSNSPLHF,TGTGCCAGCAGCTTACAGGGTTCAAATTCACCCCTCCACTTT
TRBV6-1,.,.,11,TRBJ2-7,CASSVIYEQYF,TGTGCCAGCAGTGTAATCTACGAGCAGTACTTC
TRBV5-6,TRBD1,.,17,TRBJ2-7,CASSLVFSGGLGNEQYF,TGTGCCAGCAGCTTGGTTTTCTCAGGGGGCTTAGGGAACGAGCAGTACTTC
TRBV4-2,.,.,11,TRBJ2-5,CASSLLETQYF,TGTGCCAGCAGCCTCTTGGAGACCCAGTACTTC
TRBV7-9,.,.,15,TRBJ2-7,CASSGIASAHYEQYF,TGTGCCAGCAGTGGTATTGCTAGCGCGCACTACGAGCAGTACTTC
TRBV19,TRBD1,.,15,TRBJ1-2,CASKLGQGIVYGYTF,TGTGCCAGTAAATTAGGACAGGGGATCGTCTATGGCTACACCTTC
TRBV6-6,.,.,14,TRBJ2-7,CASSTRGISYEQYF,TGTGCCAGCAGTACCCGGGGGATCTCCTACGAGCAGTACTTC
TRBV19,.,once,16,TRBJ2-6,CASSSSGASGANVLTF,TGTGCCAGTAGTTCCTCAGGGGCCTCTGGGGCCAACGTCCTGACTTTC
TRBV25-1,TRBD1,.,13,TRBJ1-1,CASQTGSVTEAFF,TGTGCCAGCCAGACAGGGTCGGTAACTGAAGCTTTCTTT
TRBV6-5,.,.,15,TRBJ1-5,CATRQGSAPNQPQHF,TGTGCCACCAGGCAGGGTTCGGCGCCCAATCAGCCCCAGCATTTT
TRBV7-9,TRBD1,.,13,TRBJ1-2,CASSLRQGWGYTF,TGTGCCAGCAGCTTAAGACAGGGATGGGGCTACACCTTC
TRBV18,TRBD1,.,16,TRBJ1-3,CASSTRRDRGGNTIYF,TGTGCCAGCTCGACTCGACGGGACAGGGGAGGAAACACCATATATTTT
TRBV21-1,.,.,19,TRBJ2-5,CASTINLRDRGFVRETQYF,TGTGCCAGCACCATTAACCTCCGGGACAGGGGTTTTGTCCGCGAGACCCAGTACTTC
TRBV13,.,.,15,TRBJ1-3,CASSSFQASGNTIYF,TGTGCCAGCAGCTCGTTCCAAGCTTCTGGAAACACCATATATTTT
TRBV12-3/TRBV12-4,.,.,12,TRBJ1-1,CASSLVNTEAFF,TGTGCCAGCAGTTTAGTAAACACTGAAGCTTTCTTT
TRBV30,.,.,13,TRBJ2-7,CAWTILNGAEQYF,TGTGCCTGGACCATACTGAATGGGGCCGAGCAGTACTTC
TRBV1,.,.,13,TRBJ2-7,CTSGREYPYEQYF,TGCACCAGCGGGCGGGAGTACCCCTACGAGCAGTACTTC
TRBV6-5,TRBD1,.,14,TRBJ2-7,CASSLTGETYEQYF,TGTGCCAGCAGCCTAACAGGGGAAACCTACGAGCAGTACTTC
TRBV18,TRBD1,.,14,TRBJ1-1,CASSRQGGDTEAFF,TGTGCCAGCTCACGACAGGGGGGGGACACTGAAGCTTTCTTT
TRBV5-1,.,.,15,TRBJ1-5,CASSYTGTPNQPQHF,TGCGCCAGCAGCTACACCGGGACTCCCAATCAGCCCCAGCATTTT
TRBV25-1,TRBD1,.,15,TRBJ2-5,CASSESGQGLETQYF,TGTGCCAGCAGTGAATCCGGACAGGGACTCGAGACCCAGTACTTC
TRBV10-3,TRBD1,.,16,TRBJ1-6,CAINPGDRGSGSPLHF,TGTGCCATCAACCCGGGGGACAGGGGCAGCGGTTCACCCCTCCACTTT
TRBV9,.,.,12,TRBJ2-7,CASSLEPGEQYF,TGTGCCAGCAGCCTGGAACCCGGGGAGCAGTACTTC
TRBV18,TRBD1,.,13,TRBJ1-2,CAATGGDIFGYTF,TGTGCCGCGACAGGGGGGGATATCTTTGGCTACACCTTC
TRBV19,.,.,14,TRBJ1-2,CASSMRQVGDGYTF,TGTGCCAGTAGTATGAGACAGGTGGGGGACGGCTACACCTTC
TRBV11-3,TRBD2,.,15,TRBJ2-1,CASSQTWEGLSRTFF,TGTGCCAGCAGCCAGACGTGGGAGGGCCTCAGCCGCACGTTCTTC
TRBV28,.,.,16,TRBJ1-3,CASSRPQATSGNTIYF,TGTGCCAGCAGTAGACCACAGGCAACCTCTGGAAACACCATATATTTT